This TCR beta chain was sequenced in a study of blood T cell repertoires in COVID-19. Study details: From the United States, Italy and Spain came samples of acute and convalescent COVID-19. Sample material is recorded as cDNA or gDNA derived from T cells, B-cell-depleted T cells, or PBMCs.

The germline V and J ends were trimmed by 5 bases and 7 bases, with 18 bases remaining between them. The length of the CDR3 is 14 residues. Germline CDR1 reads SGHVS; CDR2 reads FQNEAQ. The data were produced by immunoSEQ multiplex PCR, yet TCRdb's version contains in-frame clones alone and is incomplete. The sample carries about 150,000 clones, approximately 88% recorded once. The sample was peripheral blood. This chain uses TRBV7-8 with TRBJ2-7; TRBD1 might be the D (5 bases). The TCR sequence derives from a man between 18 and 35 years old with active or convalescent COVID-19. The CDR3 here is CASSAAGAGREQYF. As DNA, the CDR3 is TGTGCCAGCAGCGCAGCTGGGGCTGGACGGGAGCAGTACTTC.